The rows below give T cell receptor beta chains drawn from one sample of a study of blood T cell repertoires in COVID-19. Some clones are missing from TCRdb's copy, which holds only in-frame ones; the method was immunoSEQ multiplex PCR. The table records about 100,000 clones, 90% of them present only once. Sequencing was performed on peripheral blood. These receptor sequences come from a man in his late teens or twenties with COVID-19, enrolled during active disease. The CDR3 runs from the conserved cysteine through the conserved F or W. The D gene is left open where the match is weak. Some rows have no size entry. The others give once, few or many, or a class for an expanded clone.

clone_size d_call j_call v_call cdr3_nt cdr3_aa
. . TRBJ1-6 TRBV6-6 TGTGCCAGCAGTTTCCAGGGGTTAGGTAATTCACCCCTCCACTTT CASSFQGLGNSPLHF
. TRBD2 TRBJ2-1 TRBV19 TGTGCCAGTAGTATAGCGGGGGGCTCCTACAATGAGCAGTTCTTC CASSIAGGSYNEQFF
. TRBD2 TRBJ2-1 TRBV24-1 TGTGCCACCAGTGATTCGGGACTAGCGGGGAGGGATGAGCAGTTCTTC CATSDSGLAGRDEQFF
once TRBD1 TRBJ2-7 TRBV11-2 TGTGCCAGCAGCTCCCGGGACAGGGGAAGGTACGAGCAGTACTTC CASSSRDRGRYEQYF
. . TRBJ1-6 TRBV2 TGTGCCAGCAGTGGTGAGGGGGGGGCTAATTCACCCCTCCACTTT CASSGEGGANSPLHF
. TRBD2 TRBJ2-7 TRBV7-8 TGTGCCAGCAGCTTCGGGACTAGCGGATACGAGCAGTACTTC CASSFGTSGYEQYF
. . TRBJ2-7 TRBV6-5 TGTGCCAGCAGTCGCCCTGACAGCTACGAGCAGTACTTC CASSRPDSYEQYF
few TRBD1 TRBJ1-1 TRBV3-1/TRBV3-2 TGTGCCAGCAGCCCGTCAGGGGGCACTGAAGCTTTCTTT CASSPSGGTEAFF
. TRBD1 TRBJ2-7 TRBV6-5 TGTGCCAGCAGTTACAACCCGGGACAGGGTGTCCACGAGCAGTACTTC CASSYNPGQGVHEQYF
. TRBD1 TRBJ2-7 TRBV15 TGTGCCACCAGCCGCGGACAGGGCGAACGATCCTACGAGCAGTACTTC CATSRGQGERSYEQYF
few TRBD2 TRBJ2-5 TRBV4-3 TGCGCCAGCAGCCAAGATCTAGCGGGAGGAGGGCAAGAGACCCAGTACTTC CASSQDLAGGGQETQYF
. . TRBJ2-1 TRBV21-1 TGTGCCAGCACCAGGGGGGACAGCTCCTACAATGAGCAGTTCTTC CASTRGDSSYNEQFF
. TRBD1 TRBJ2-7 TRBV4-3 TGCGCCAGCAGCCCTACCGAAGGACAGGGGGACTACGAGCAGTACTTC CASSPTEGQGDYEQYF
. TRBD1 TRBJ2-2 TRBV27 TGTGCCAGCAGTCTCCAAATCAGGGGGATTAGGGAGCTGTTTTTT CASSLQIRGIRELFF
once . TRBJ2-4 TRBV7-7 TGTGCCAGCAGCCTACAGGGTATTGGGGCCAAAAACATTCAGTACTTC CASSLQGIGAKNIQYF
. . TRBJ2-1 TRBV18 TGTGCCAGCTCATCTCAGAGGTACAATGAGCAGTTCTTC CASSSQRYNEQFF
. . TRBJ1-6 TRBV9 TGTGCCAGCAGCGAACCACAGGGTTCGGGTAATTCACCCCTCCACTTT CASSEPQGSGNSPLHF
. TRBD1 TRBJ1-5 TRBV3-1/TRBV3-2 TGTGCCAGCAGCGTGACAGGGGACCAGCCCCAGCATTTT CASSVTGDQPQHF
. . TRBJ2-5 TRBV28 TGTGCCAGCAGTCCCCCAGGGGGGGGACTAGTGGAGACCCAGTACTTC CASSPPGGGLVETQYF
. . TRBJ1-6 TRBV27 TGTGCCAGCAGTTTGAGCGGTTCTTCACCCCTCCACTTT CASSLSGSSPLHF
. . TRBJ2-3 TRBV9 TGTGCCAGCAGCGTGTTTGGGGCAAGCACAGATACGCAGTATTTT CASSVFGASTDTQYF
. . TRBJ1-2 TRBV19 TGTGCCAGTAGTACGCCAGCGGCAGGTATCTATGGCTACACCTTC CASSTPAAGIYGYTF
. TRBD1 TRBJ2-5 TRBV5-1 TGCGCCAGCAGCTTCACGGACAGGTACCAAGAGACCCAGTACTTC CASSFTDRYQETQYF
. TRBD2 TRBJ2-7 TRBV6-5 TGTGCCAGCAGTCGGGGACTAGCGGAAGCCTACGAGCAGTACTTC CASSRGLAEAYEQYF
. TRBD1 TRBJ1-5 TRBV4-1 TGCGCCAGCAGCCACGTACAGGGGCCAAATCAGCCCCAGCATTTT CASSHVQGPNQPQHF
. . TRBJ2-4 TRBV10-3 TGTGCCATCCCTGACAGAAAAAACATTCAGTACTTC CAIPDRKNIQYF
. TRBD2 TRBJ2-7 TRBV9 TGTGCCAGCAGCCTCGGGACAGGGACTAGCGGGGGGATCCTCTACGAGCAGTACTTC CASSLGTGTSGGILYEQYF
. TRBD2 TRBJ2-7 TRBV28 TGTGCCAGCAGTCCTCTGTGGGGGGGTAGCTCCTACGAGCAGTACTTC CASSPLWGGSSYEQYF
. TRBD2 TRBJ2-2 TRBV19 TGTGCCAGCGGACCGGGCGGGAGGAACACCGGGGAGCTGTTTTTT CASGPGGRNTGELFF
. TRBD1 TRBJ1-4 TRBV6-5 TGTGCCAGCAGTAGGGACAGGGGCCTGGGAAAACTGCTTTTT CASSRDRGLGKLLF
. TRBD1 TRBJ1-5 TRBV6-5 TGTGCCAGCAACATCGACAGGGTCAATCAGCCCCAGCATTTT CASNIDRVNQPQHF
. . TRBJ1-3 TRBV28 TGTGCCAGCAGTTTACCGGGGAACACCATATATTTT CASSLPGNTIYF
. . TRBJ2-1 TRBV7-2 TGTGCCAGCAGCTTAGATCAGGCTAGCGCACGTGAGCAGTTCTTC CASSLDQASAREQFF
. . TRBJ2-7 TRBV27 TGTGCCAGCAGTTTCGAGGCTACCCCCTACGAGCAGTACTTC CASSFEATPYEQYF
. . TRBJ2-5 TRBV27 TGTGCCAGCAGTCGGGGAGAGACCCAGTACTTC CASSRGETQYF